The 24 T cell receptor beta chains given below trace back to one sample, sequenced in a study of CD8+ T cells in alopecia areata. Extracted from the samples, RNA was reverse transcribed into cDNA to serve as the sequencing template. Assay: immunoSEQ multiplex PCR; the TCRdb copy retains only in-frame clones and omits some. The table records 150,000 to 180,000 clones, about 53% of them present only once. Sequences were derived from CD8+ T cells sorted from blood, sampled at week 0. These receptors came from a human donor with alopecia areata.

Concerning this clone: The same CDR3 can be traced to other DNA sequences in this sample. The CDR3 reads CASSVGDRGYEQYF. CDR3 bases: TGTGCCAGCAGCGTAGGGGACAGGGGATACGAGCAGTACTTC. The gene calls are TRBV9 and TRBJ2-7, with TRBD1 matching over 10 bases. Germline V lookup: CDR1 SGDLS, CDR2 YYNGEE. The CDR3 is 14 residues long. V lost 0 bases, J lost 4 bases, and 1 base stayed unmatched.

J is TRBJ1-2 and V is TRBV4-3, with a weak D call TRBD1 (6 bases). The CDR3 length is 16 residues. CDR1 and CDR2 (germline): LGHNA, YSLEER. The ends were cut back, 0 bases at V and 4 bases at J, with 15 bases in the middle. As DNA, the CDR3 is TGCGCCAGCAGCCAAGATTGGCAGGGGTATAGCTATGGCTACACCTTC. The encoded protein is CASSQDWQGYSYGYTF.

The chain has TRBV5-6 and TRBJ1-2; D is unresolved. Per the germline V gene, CDR1 is SGHDT and CDR2 is YYEEEE. The CDR3 runs 12 residues. V lost 4 bases to trimming and J lost 6 bases, with 10 bases between them. CDR3 in amino acids: CASSVGRDGYTF. CDR3 in DNA: TGTGCCAGCAGCGTCGGTAGGGATGGCTACACCTTC.

J is TRBJ1-1 and V is TRBV29-1; a weak D match, TRBD1 (5 bases). Germline lookup yields CDR1 SQVTM and CDR2 ANQGSEA. CDR3 length: 12 amino acids. Trimming took 6 bases from V and 5 from J, leaving 13 bases between them. The CDR3 protein is CSVSSGWTEAFF. The DNA of the CDR3 is TGCAGCGTCTCTTCAGGGTGGACTGAAGCTTTCTTT.

The chain uses TRBV9 and TRBJ2-1; D is ambiguous. With 0 bases removed from V and 5 bases from J, the gap between germline ends came to 6 bases. The CDR3 has 13 residues. Germline V gene lookup returns CDR1 SGDLS and CDR2 YYNGEE. This chain's CDR3 is CASSVGMNNEQFF. CDR3 nucleotides: TGTGCCAGCAGCGTAGGGATGAACAATGAGCAGTTCTTC.

This chain's CDR3 is CASSSPRDKNYGYTF. The CDR3 nucleotides are TGTGCCAGCAGCTCCCCCCGGGACAAAAACTATGGCTACACCTTC. The chain joins TRBV7-2 to TRBJ1-2; maybe TRBD1 (6 bases). CDR3 size: 15 residues. The V end lost 4 bases, the J end lost 2 bases, and 14 bases lay between the germline ends. Germline lookup yields CDR1 SGHTA and CDR2 FQGNSA.

This chain joins TRBV30 and TRBJ1-1, with D unclear. CDR3 length: 12 residues. Germline V gene sequence: CDR1 GTSNPN, CDR2 SVGIG (reference sequence). V gave up 5 bases and J gave up 0 bases, with 7 bases separating them. The chain's CDR3 is CAWGNMNTEAFF. DNA of the CDR3: TGTGCCTGGGGAAACATGAACACTGAAGCTTTCTTT.

The chain combines TRBV4-3 with TRBJ2-7; no clear D gene. Deletions cut 0 bases from V and 3 bases from J, with 12 bases between. CDR1 and CDR2 from the germline V gene are LGHNA and YSLEER. The CDR3 totals 15 residues. Written as DNA, the CDR3 is TGCGCCAGCAGCCAAGAATTTGGCCGGCTCTACGAGCAGTACTTC. Amino acids: CASSQEFGRLYEQYF.

This sequence joins TRBV27 and TRBJ1-1; 7 bases fit TRBD1. The CDR3 totals 18 residues. V shed 3 bases and J 0 bases; nucleotides not matched to a gene: 13. Germline assignment: CDR1 MNHEY and CDR2 SMNVEV (reference sequence). This chain's CDR3 is CASSFPGQDLKMNTEAFF. DNA of the CDR3: TGTGCCAGCAGTTTCCCCGGACAGGACCTTAAGATGAACACTGAAGCTTTCTTT.

As for this clone: The sample has other DNA sequences that encode this CDR3 too. The chain recombines TRBV14 with TRBJ2-7; 8 nucleotides match TRBD1. V lost 5 bases to trimming and J lost 2 bases; unmatched junction nucleotides: 5. CDR1 and CDR2 from the germline V gene are SGHDN and FVKESK. The CDR3 is 14 residues long. CDR3 loop: CASSSPGQAYEQYF. In DNA, the CDR3 is TGTGCCAGCAGCTCCCCGGGACAGGCCTACGAGCAGTACTTC.

This clone showed up just a few times. The chain combines TRBV9 with TRBJ1-1; D is uncertain. Trimming removed 4 bases at V and 1 base at J, with 8 bases between. CDR3 length: 13 residues. Looked up from germline, CDR1 is SGDLS and CDR2 is YYNGEE. The CDR3 DNA is TGTGCCAGCAGCCCTAATAGGAACACTGAAGCTTTCTTT. This translates into CASSPNRNTEAFF. Based on the CDR3 plus reference TRBV9 and TRBJ1-1, the full variable domain is DSGVTQTPKHLITATGQRVTLRCSPRSGDLSVYWYQQSLDQGLQFLIQYYNGEERAKGNILERFSAQQFPDLHSELNLSSLELGDSALYFCASSPNRNTEAFFGQGTRLTVV.

V and J are TRBV13 and TRBJ2-7, with D possibly matching TRBD1 (6 bases). The CDR3 contains 15 residues. Germline values: CDR1 PRHDT, CDR2 FYEKMQ (reference sequence). V lost 0 bases, J lost 3 bases, and 12 bases lay in between. The CDR3: CASSLGQGPNYEQYF. In nucleotides, the CDR3 is TGTGCCAGCAGCTTAGGGCAGGGGCCCAACTACGAGCAGTACTTC.

The chain employs TRBV30 and TRBJ2-2; tentatively, D is TRBD2 (5 bases). Deletions cut 1 base from V and 0 bases from J, with 9 bases between. CDR3 size: 15 residues. The V gene's germline CDR1 is GTSNPN and CDR2 SVGIG (reference sequence). The CDR3 reads CAWSGGQTNTGELFF. The DNA of the CDR3 is TGTGCCTGGAGTGGAGGGCAGACGAACACCGGGGAGCTGTTTTTT.

The V call is TRBV29-1, the J call TRBJ1-2; D gene ambiguous. Deletions cut 4 bases from V and 0 bases from J, with 3 bases between. CDR3 size: 11 residues. Per the germline V gene, CDR1 is SQVTM and CDR2 is ANQGSEA. DNA for the CDR3: TGCAGCGTTGTGGCTAACTATGGCTACACCTTC. Protein: CSVVANYGYTF. Drawing the rest from reference TRBV29-1 and TRBJ1-2, the complete variable domain is SAVISQKPSRDICQRGTSLTIQCQVDSQVTMMFWYRQQPGQSLTLIATANQGSEATYESGFVIDKFPISRPNLTFSTLTVSNMSPEDSSIYLCSVVANYGYTFGSGTRLTVV.

V and J are TRBV30 and TRBJ2-3; the match to TRBD2 covers 7 bases. J gave up 1 base and V 0 bases, and 4 bases lay outside the gene matches. CDR3 length: 15 residues. The germline V gene encodes CDR1 GTSNPN and CDR2 SVGIG (reference sequence). CDR3 DNA sequence: TGTGCCTGGAGTGTACCTAGCGGCCGCACAGATACGCAGTATTTT. Translated, it gives CAWSVPSGRTDTQYF.

This sequence joins TRBV9 and TRBJ1-2; TRBD1 might be the D (6 bases). Trimming removed 3 bases from V and 6 bases from J, with 15 bases in between. Germline-derived CDR1 and CDR2 are SGDLS and YYNGEE. The length of the CDR3 is 14 residues. In DNA form, the CDR3 reads TGTGCCAGCAGCGGAGGGTCGAACAGGGATGGCTACACCTTC. Translated: CASSGGSNRDGYTF.

The chain uses TRBV13 and TRBJ2-7; 7 bases agree with TRBD1. The junction had 4 bases not matched to a gene; V was cut back by 5 bases and J by 0 bases. The CDR3 is 14 residues long. Per the germline V gene, CDR1 is PRHDT and CDR2 is FYEKMQ (reference sequence). CDR3 amino acids: CASSIYRGSYEQYF. For the CDR3, the DNA is TGTGCCAGCAGCATCTACAGGGGCTCCTACGAGCAGTACTTC.

The chain couples TRBV29-1 to TRBJ1-2; maybe TRBD1 (6 bases). V lost 4 bases and J 4 bases, leaving 16 bases between the germline ends. CDR1 is SQVTM and CDR2 is ANQGSEA in the germline V gene. The CDR3 consists of 14 residues. CDR3 in amino acids: CSVAAGEGGYGYTF. CDR3 sequence (DNA): TGCAGCGTTGCGGCAGGGGAAGGGGGCTATGGCTACACCTTC. The full variable domain, in which reference TRBV29-1 and TRBJ1-2 provide the parts outside the CDR3, is SAVISQKPSRDICQRGTSLTIQCQVDSQVTMMFWYRQQPGQSLTLIATANQGSEATYESGFVIDKFPISRPNLTFSTLTVSNMSPEDSSIYLCSVAAGEGGYGYTFGSGTRLTVV.

V gene TRBV6-1 combines with J gene TRBJ1-5; D unresolved. V was shortened by 6 bases and J by 4 bases, with 7 bases between the two germline ends. The CDR3 extends over 12 amino acids. The germline gives CDR1 MNHNS, CDR2 SASEGT. Here the CDR3 reads CASRESNQPQHF. The CDR3 DNA sequence: TGTGCCAGCAGAGAAAGTAATCAGCCCCAGCATTTT.

The chain joins TRBV5-1 to TRBJ1-1; tentative D call: TRBD1 (6 bases). The CDR3 length is 15 residues. The V gene lost 3 bases and the J gene lost 1 base, with 13 bases spanning the gap. Germline CDR1 reads SGHRS; CDR2 reads YFSETQ. CDR3 nucleotide sequence: TGCGCCAGCAGCTCGAAACAGGGTTGGAACACTGAAGCTTTCTTT. Translating gives CASSSKQGWNTEAFF.

V is TRBV27 and J is TRBJ2-7; a possible D gene is TRBD1 (6 bases). This CDR3 comprises 15 residues. Germline CDR1 reads MNHEY; CDR2 reads SMNVEV (reference sequence). Trimming shortened V by 4 bases and J by 4 bases, and 17 bases separated the two germline ends. CDR3: CASSSYRVSAYEQYF. DNA of the CDR3: TGTGCCAGCAGTTCTTACAGGGTCTCGGCTTACGAGCAGTACTTC.

There are a few counts of this clone. This rearrangement joins TRBV29-1 to TRBJ2-5, with 16 bases fitting TRBD2. The germline CDR1 and CDR2 sequences are SQVTM and ANQGSEA. The CDR3 is 17 residues long. With 7 bases clipped from V and 3 bases from J, the junction kept 11 bases outside the gene matches. The DNA of the CDR3 is TGCAGCGCCTTTCCCGGGACTAGCGGGGGGGCAGAAGAGACCCAGTACTTC. Amino acids: CSAFPGTSGGAEETQYF.

This chain connects TRBV14 to TRBJ1-1; D not certain. Trimming removed 4 bases at V and 4 bases at J, with 19 bases between. This CDR3 comprises 16 residues. In germline, CDR1 is SGHDN, CDR2 FVKESK. CDR3 sequence (DNA): TGTGCCAGCAGCCCCCGTTGGGAGGGAAGCCCCACTGAAGCTTTCTTT. It translates to CASSPRWEGSPTEAFF.

This rearrangement joins TRBV4-1 to TRBJ1-1; D possibly corresponds to TRBD1 (6 bases). The CDR3 sequence is 14 residues long. Between the trimmed V and J ends, which lost 1 base and 7 bases, there was a span of 13 bases. Germline V gene sequence: CDR1 MGHRA, CDR2 YSYEKL. The CDR3 loop reads CASSQVRGLDEAFF. The CDR3 nucleotides read TGCGCCAGCAGCCAAGTGCGGGGGCTCGATGAAGCTTTCTTT.